The 32 T cell receptor beta chains presented below share a single source sample, sequenced in a study of blood T cell repertoires in COVID-19. Profiling relied on immunoSEQ multiplex PCR, and the TCRdb table lists in-frame clones only, not all of them. The sample yields just over 650,000 clones, more than 80% seen once. The sequenced material came from peripheral blood. These receptors came from a young woman with acute or convalescent COVID-19.

The V and J genes are TRBV5-1 and TRBJ1-1; possibly TRBD1 for D (5 bases). CDR3 length: 12 amino acids. With 0 bases removed from V and 7 bases from J, the gap between germline ends came to 7 bases. Germline V gene lookup returns CDR1 SGHRS and CDR2 YFSETQ. The CDR3: CASSLETDEAFF. The CDR3 region has the DNA TGCGCCAGCAGCTTGGAGACAGATGAAGCTTTCTTT.

This chain joins TRBV4-3 and TRBJ1-6; D gene uncertain. Per the germline V gene, CDR1 is LGHNA and CDR2 is YSLEER. Trimming removed 2 bases from V and 6 bases from J, with 8 bases in between. This CDR3 has 14 residues. For the CDR3, the DNA is TGCGCCAGCAGCCAAAGGAGACCTAATTCACCCCTCCACTTT. Protein: CASSQRRPNSPLHF.

This clone was counted only a few times. V usage is TRBV10-3 and J usage is TRBJ1-1; no clear D. V gave up 11 bases and J gave up 4 bases, with 20 bases separating them. Germline lookup yields CDR1 ENHRY and CDR2 SYGVKD. This CDR3 contains 14 residues. The CDR3 is CAPPGGVFSTEAFF. The CDR3 DNA is TGTGCCCCGCCCGGCGGGGTCTTCAGCACTGAAGCTTTCTTT.

The J gene is TRBJ2-1, the V gene TRBV28; 7 positions agree with TRBD1. From germline, CDR1 is MDHEN and CDR2 SYDVKM. Losses at the gene ends were 0 bases for V and 9 bases for J; bases not matched to a gene: 14. The CDR3 spans 17 residues. The CDR3 loop is CASSLWWTGSVHSEQFF. The CDR3 DNA follows: TGTGCCAGCAGTTTATGGTGGACAGGTTCCGTGCACAGTGAGCAGTTCTTC.

The DNA of the CDR3 is TGCGCCAGCAGCCCCCTGGGGGCAGCCAAAAACATTCAGTACTTC. Translating gives CASSPLGAAKNIQYF. The chain joins TRBV4-1 to TRBJ2-4; perhaps TRBD1 as D (6 bases). The CDR3 is 15 amino acids. Trimming left V 4 bases short and J 0 bases short, with 10 bases between. Germline CDR1 and CDR2: MGHRA and YSYEKL.

The chain recombines TRBV7-8 with TRBJ2-7, with TRBD1 as a possible D gene (6 bases). Per germline, CDR1 SGHVS and CDR2 FQNEAQ. This CDR3 has 15 amino acids. Trimming left V 5 bases short and J 2 bases short, with 16 bases between. CDR3 in DNA: TGTGCCAGCAGCCCGCCCTGGACAGCGACCTACGAGCAGTACTTC. Its protein product is CASSPPWTATYEQYF.

The chain carries TRBV7-6 and TRBJ1-5, with D hard to call. V lost 2 bases to trimming and J lost 7 bases, with 12 bases between them. Germline assignment: CDR1 SGHVS and CDR2 FNYEAQ. The length of the CDR3 is 14 residues. The CDR3 nucleotides are TGTGCCAGCAGCTTATTGACCGGAGGGCAGCCCCAGCATTTT. Translation gives CASSLLTGGQPQHF.

The chain links TRBV20-1 to TRBJ2-3, with 7 positions matching TRBD2. V lost 3 bases to trimming and J lost 0 bases; unmatched junction nucleotides: 6. The CDR3 loop spans 15 amino acids. Germline V gene data show CDR1 as DFQATT and CDR2 as SNEGSKA (reference sequence). The CDR3, as DNA: TGCAGTGCTAGTGGGTCGGGGGGTAGCACAGATACGCAGTATTTT. Translation gives CSASGSGGSTDTQYF.

This CDR3 reads CASSFFSSSTDTQYF. The CDR3 coding sequence is TGTGCCAGCAGCTTTTTTTCTAGCTCCACAGATACGCAGTATTTT. The chain uses TRBV7-9 and TRBJ2-3, with D tentatively TRBD2 (5 bases). The V end lost 3 bases, the J end lost 2 bases, and 12 bases lay between the germline ends. In germline, CDR1 is SEHNR, CDR2 FQNEAQ (reference sequence). The CDR3 totals 15 residues. Drawing the rest from reference TRBV7-9 and TRBJ2-3, the complete variable domain is DTGVSQNPRHKITKRGQNVTFRCDPISEHNRLYWYRQTLGQGPEFLTYFQNEAQLEKSRLLSDRFSAERPKGSFSTLEIQRTEQGDSAMYLCASSFFSSSTDTQYFGPGTRLTVL.

In its sample, this clone was seen once. This chain connects TRBV6-5 to TRBJ1-1; D is undetermined. CDR1 is MNHEY, CDR2 SVGAGI, per germline. Deletions cut 5 bases from V and 10 bases from J, with 17 bases between. The length of the CDR3 is 13 residues. CDR3: CASSKGPGTGAFF. In DNA, the CDR3 is TGTGCCAGCAGTAAGGGTCCGGGAACCGGAGCTTTCTTT.

V usage is TRBV7-2 and J usage is TRBJ2-5; 14 nucleotides agree with TRBD2. Germline values: CDR1 SGHTA, CDR2 FQGNSA. V lost 5 bases and J lost 4; bases outside the gene matches: 12. The CDR3 sequence is 18 residues long. CDR3 coding DNA: TGTGCCAGCAGCCCCGGACTAGCGGGGGGCCCAAGGGGAGAGACCCAGTACTTC. Translating gives CASSPGLAGGPRGETQYF.

CDR3 loop: CASSPSAGTYEQYF. CDR3 DNA: TGTGCCAGCTCACCATCGGCCGGGACCTACGAGCAGTACTTC. V usage is TRBV18 and J usage is TRBJ2-7; D might be TRBD2 (5 bases). The CDR3 is made up of 14 amino acids. Germline assignment: CDR1 KGHSH and CDR2 LQKENI. V was trimmed by 2 bases and J by 2 bases, leaving 10 bases between them. The whole variable domain, remainder taken from reference TRBV18 and TRBJ2-7, is NAGVMQNPRHLVRRRGQEARLRCSPMKGHSHVYWYRQLPEEGLKFMVYLQKENIIDESGMPKERFSAEFPKEGPSILRIQQVVRGDSAAYFCASSPSAGTYEQYFGPGTRLTVT.

The chain uses TRBV18 and TRBJ1-2; perhaps TRBD1 as D (5 bases). V was trimmed by 3 bases and J by 4 bases, leaving 12 bases between them. This CDR3 spans 14 amino acids. CDR1 is KGHSH and CDR2 is LQKENI in the germline V gene. The CDR3 region has the DNA TGTGCCAGCTCACCCCCGAGTGGGGCCTATGGCTACACCTTC. Protein: CASSPPSGAYGYTF.

The chain is built from TRBV19 and TRBJ1-2; 7 nucleotides line up with TRBD1. This CDR3 is built from 13 residues. From germline, CDR1 is LNHDA and CDR2 SQIVND (reference sequence). Germline trimming cut 5 bases from V and 8 bases from J; bases unmatched to any gene: 8. CDR3: CASSSDRVRGYTF. For the CDR3, the DNA is TGTGCCAGTAGTTCCGACAGGGTGAGGGGCTACACCTTC.

V is TRBV19 and J is TRBJ2-3; D possibly corresponds to TRBD2 (5 bases). V lost 7 bases and J lost 3, with 26 bases in between. Germline CDR1 reads LNHDA; CDR2 reads SQIVND (reference sequence). This CDR3 is built from 18 residues. The CDR3: CASTHPQELVVGTDTQYF. The CDR3 DNA sequence: TGTGCCAGTACCCACCCGCAGGAACTAGTGGTCGGTACAGATACGCAGTATTTT. Full variable domain (missing parts from reference TRBV19 and TRBJ2-3): DGGITQSPKYLFRKEGQNVTLSCEQNLNHDAMYWYRQDPGQGLRLIYYSQIVNDFQKGDIAEGYSVSREKKESFPLTVTSAQKNPTAFYLCASTHPQELVVGTDTQYFGPGTRLTVL.

This chain joins TRBV27 and TRBJ1-2; TRBD1 is a possible D gene (5 bases). The CDR3 is 16 residues long. The V and J ends lost 1 base and 5 bases respectively, with 17 bases between them. CDR1 and CDR2 from the germline V gene are MNHEY and SMNVEV (reference sequence). The CDR3: CASSLFRDPPSYGYTF. CDR3 coding DNA: TGTGCCAGCAGTTTATTCAGGGATCCCCCCTCATATGGCTACACCTTC.

The rearrangement links TRBV2 to TRBJ2-7; 8 nucleotides line up with TRBD1. The CDR3 has 12 amino acids. The J segment lost 6 bases and the V segment lost 9 bases, leaving 7 bases of the junction unmatched. The V gene's germline CDR1 is SNHLY and CDR2 FYNNEI. The CDR3 DNA reads TGTGCCAGGGGACAGGCTGGGGTCGAGCAGTACTTC. It yields the protein CARGQAGVEQYF.

The V gene is TRBV25-1, the J gene TRBJ2-7; 9 bases are shared with TRBD1. The length of the CDR3 is 15 residues. Germline CDR1 and CDR2: MGHDK and SYGVNS. The junction had 13 bases not matched to a gene; V was cut back by 7 bases and J by 6 bases. The CDR3 DNA reads as TGTGCCAGCACTCGAGGGGACAGGGAGGGGAGCGAGCAGTACTTC. Its translation is CASTRGDREGSEQYF.

This chain connects TRBV7-9 to TRBJ1-2; weak D call: TRBD1 (5 bases). The germline gives CDR1 SEHNR, CDR2 FQNEAQ (reference sequence). Trimming removed 2 bases from V and 2 bases from J, with 21 bases in between. The CDR3 has 18 amino acids. This CDR3 is CASSLSPFLGAKNYGYTF. CDR3 in DNA: TGTGCCAGCAGCTTATCCCCATTTTTAGGGGCCAAAAACTATGGCTACACCTTC.

This clone came up a few times. The rearrangement joins TRBV9 to TRBJ1-3; D might be TRBD1 (6 bases). The CDR3 extends over 14 amino acids. The germline V and J ends were trimmed by 4 bases and 0 bases, with 8 bases remaining between them. The V gene's germline CDR1 is SGDLS and CDR2 YYNGEE. CDR3 region: CASSLGASGNTIYF. CDR3 nucleotides: TGTGCCAGCAGCCTGGGGGCCTCTGGAAACACCATATATTTT.

A single count supports this clone. The genes are TRBV24-1 and TRBJ2-6; D ambiguous. The CDR3 has 18 residues. V lost 7 bases and J 2 bases, leaving 20 bases between the germline ends. The germline V gene encodes CDR1 KGHDR and CDR2 SFDVKD. CDR3 DNA sequence: TGTGCCACCAGCGGTACAGACGCCGCCGTTCCTGGGGCCAACGTCCTGACTTTC. The encoded protein is CATSGTDAAVPGANVLTF.

This clone was seen just once. The chain carries TRBV10-3 and TRBJ2-7, with 12 bases aligning to TRBD1. This CDR3 contains 16 residues. Trimming removed 4 bases from V and 2 bases from J; junction bases left unmatched: 6. Germline V gives CDR1 ENHRY, CDR2 SYGVKD. The CDR3 bases are TGTGCCATCAGTGGCCCGGGACAGGGGGCTCCCTACGAGCAGTACTTC. It translates to CAISGPGQGAPYEQYF.

In its sample, this clone was seen a few times. This chain uses TRBV6-2 or TRBV6-3 with TRBJ1-5, with TRBD1 matching over 8 bases. Looked up from germline, CDR1 is MNHEY and CDR2 is SVGEGT. V lost 0 bases to trimming and J lost 9 bases; unmatched junction nucleotides: 10. The CDR3 consists of 16 residues. The CDR3 sequence is CASSYSDADRGRPQHF. Written as DNA, the CDR3 is TGTGCCAGCAGTTACTCGGACGCCGACAGGGGTAGGCCCCAGCATTTT.

This rearrangement joins TRBV30 to TRBJ2-7; TRBD1 aligns across 12 bases. The CDR3 sequence is 12 residues long. Trimming removed 3 bases from V and 6 bases from J; junction bases left unmatched: 0. Germline-derived CDR1 and CDR2 are GTSNPN and SVGIG (reference sequence). CDR3 in amino acids: CAWRGQGAEQYF. The CDR3, as DNA: TGTGCCTGGAGGGGACAGGGGGCCGAGCAGTACTTC.

The gene calls are TRBV2 and TRBJ1-5, with D tentatively TRBD1 (6 bases). V was cut by 6 bases and J by 2 bases, with 14 bases left in between. CDR1 SNHLY and CDR2 FYNNEI come from the germline V gene. The CDR3 runs 15 residues. The CDR3 nucleotides read TGTGCCAGCAGAGATGCGGGGGCGGGCAATCAGCCCCAGCATTTT. Encoded protein: CASRDAGAGNQPQHF. Full variable domain (rest looked up from reference TRBV2 and TRBJ1-5): EPEVTQTPSHQVTQMGQEVILRCVPISNHLYFYWYRQILGQKVEFLVSFYNNEISEKSEIFDDQFSVERPDGSNFTLKIRSTKLEDSAMYFCASRDAGAGNQPQHFGDGTRLSIL.

The genes are TRBV19 and TRBJ1-4; D possibly corresponds to TRBD1 (6 bases). Per the germline V gene, CDR1 is LNHDA and CDR2 is SQIVND (reference sequence). V was pared by 7 bases and J by 2 bases, with 17 bases between. This CDR3 has 16 amino acids. CDR3 amino acids: CASTLQGRVTNEKLFF. CDR3 nucleotide sequence: TGTGCCAGTACCCTACAGGGAAGAGTCACTAATGAAAAACTGTTTTTT.

This chain joins TRBV5-1 and TRBJ1-2; 9 bases line up with TRBD1. Germline V gene data show CDR1 as SGHRS and CDR2 as YFSETQ. CDR3 length: 15 amino acids. After removal of 4 bases from V and 7 bases from J, the junction contained 11 bases not matched to a gene. CDR3 DNA sequence: TGCGCCAGCAGCGAGGACAGGGGTGGATTCGTTGGCTACACCTTC. Amino acid sequence: CASSEDRGGFVGYTF.

CDR3 region: CASGLADYTEAFF. CDR3 in DNA: TGTGCTAGTGGTTTGGCGGACTACACTGAAGCTTTCTTT. This sequence joins TRBV12-5 and TRBJ1-1; D unresolved. The CDR3 spans 13 residues. With 1 base removed from V and 3 bases from J, the gap between germline ends came to 6 bases. The germline V gene has CDR1 LGHNT and CDR2 FRNRAP.

The J gene is TRBJ2-7, the V gene TRBV4-3, with 7 bases matching TRBD1. V gave up 4 bases and J gave up 0 bases; unmatched junction bases: 3. Germline loops: CDR1 LGHNA, CDR2 YSLEER. The CDR3 covers 14 residues. The CDR3 reads CASSPGQPSYEQYF. As DNA, the CDR3 is TGCGCCAGCAGCCCGGGACAGCCCTCCTACGAGCAGTACTTC.

The chain employs TRBV3-1 (or the pseudogene TRBV3-2) and TRBJ1-5; D is possibly TRBD1 (5 bases). Germline CDR1 and CDR2: LGHDT and YNNKEL (reference sequence). This CDR3 is built from 14 residues. V was clipped by 4 bases and J by 6 bases, with 13 bases between them. CDR3 residues: CASSLQGDAQPQHF. Here the CDR3 DNA reads TGTGCCAGCAGCCTCCAAGGGGATGCTCAGCCCCAGCATTTT.

The chain carries TRBV25-1 and TRBJ1-3; tentative D call: TRBD1 (5 bases). Deletions cut 2 bases from V and 5 bases from J, with 13 bases between. This CDR3 is 15 amino acids long. Germline V CDR1 and CDR2: MGHDK, SYGVNS. The CDR3 nucleotides are TGTGCCAGCAGTGAAAGTCAGGGTTCACGAAACACCATATATTTT. Translated, it gives CASSESQGSRNTIYF.

The CDR3 region has the DNA TGTGCCAGCAGCTGGCAAGGGGGCACCTACGAGCAGTACTTC. This gives the protein CASSWQGGTYEQYF. The chain uses TRBV7-2 and TRBJ2-7, with 7 nucleotides matching TRBD1. CDR3 length: 14 amino acids. The J segment lost 2 bases and the V segment lost 4 bases, leaving 5 bases of the junction unmatched. CDR1 and CDR2 from the germline V gene are SGHTA and FQGNSA.